This TCR beta chain was sequenced during a study of PD-1 blockade in classical Hodgkin lymphoma. The study's findings and limits: Newly diagnosed patients reportedly had lower baseline TCR diversity than healthy donors. What caused the repertoire differences, perhaps disease activity or prior therapy, remains undefined.

Time point in this sample: newly diagnosed, previously untreated cHL patient sample. The study purified CD4+ T cells from thawed PBMCs using magnetic negative selection. Newly diagnosed, untreated classical Hodgkin lymphoma PBMCs served as comparison. Concerning this clone: Its specificity is unknown.

The table came from immunoSEQ multiplex PCR; TCRdb's copy has only in-frame clones and leaves some out. The sample lists approximately 35,000 clones, 85% to 90% occurring once. The CDR3 spans 13 residues. CDR1 is SGHTA and CDR2 is FQGNSA in the germline V gene. The trim removed 5 bases at V and 13 bases at J, leaving 7 bases unmatched. This chain connects TRBV7-2 to TRBJ2-1; 11 bases align to TRBD2. This receptor was identified in a human donor with classical Hodgkin lymphoma. Sequences were obtained from CD4+ T cells from blood. This chain's CDR3 is CASSGIAGGGQFF. The CDR3 region has the DNA TGTGCCAGCAGCGGGATAGCGGGAGGGGGACAGTTCTTC.